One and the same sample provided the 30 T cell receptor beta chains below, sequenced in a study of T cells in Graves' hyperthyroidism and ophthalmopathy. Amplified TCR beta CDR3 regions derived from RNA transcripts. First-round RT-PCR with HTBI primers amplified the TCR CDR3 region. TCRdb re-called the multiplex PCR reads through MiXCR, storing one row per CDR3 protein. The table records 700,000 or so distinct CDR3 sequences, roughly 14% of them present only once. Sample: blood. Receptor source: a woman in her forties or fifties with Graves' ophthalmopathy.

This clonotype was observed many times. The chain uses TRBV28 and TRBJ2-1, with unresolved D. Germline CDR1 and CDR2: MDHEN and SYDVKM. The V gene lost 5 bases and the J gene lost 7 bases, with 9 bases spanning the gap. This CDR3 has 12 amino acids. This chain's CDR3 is CASSDVENEQFF. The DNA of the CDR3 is TGTGCCAGCAGTGATGTAGAGAATGAGCAGTTCTTC.

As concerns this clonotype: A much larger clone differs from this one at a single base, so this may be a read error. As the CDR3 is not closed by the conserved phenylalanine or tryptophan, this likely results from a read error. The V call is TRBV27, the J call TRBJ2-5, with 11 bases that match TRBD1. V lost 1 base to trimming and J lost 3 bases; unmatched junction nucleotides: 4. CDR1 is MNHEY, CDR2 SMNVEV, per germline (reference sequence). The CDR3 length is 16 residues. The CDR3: CASSLLGQGEKETQYS. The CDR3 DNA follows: TGTGCCAGCAGTTTATTGGGACAGGGGGAGAAAGAGACCCAGTACTCC.

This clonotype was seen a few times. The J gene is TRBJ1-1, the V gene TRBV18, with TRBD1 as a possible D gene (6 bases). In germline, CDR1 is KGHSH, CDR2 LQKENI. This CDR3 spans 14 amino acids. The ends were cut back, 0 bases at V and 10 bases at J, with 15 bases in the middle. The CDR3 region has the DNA TGTGCCAGCTCACCACCGGGCAGGGGCCGTGGAGCTTTCTTT. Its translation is CASSPPGRGRGAFF.

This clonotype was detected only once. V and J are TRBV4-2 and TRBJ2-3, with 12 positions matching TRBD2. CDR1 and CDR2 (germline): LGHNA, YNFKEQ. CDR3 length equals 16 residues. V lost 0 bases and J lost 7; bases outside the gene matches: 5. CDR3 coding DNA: TGTGCCAGCAGCCAAGAGGATACTAGCGGGGGGCATACGCAGTATTTT. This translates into CASSQEDTSGGHTQYF.

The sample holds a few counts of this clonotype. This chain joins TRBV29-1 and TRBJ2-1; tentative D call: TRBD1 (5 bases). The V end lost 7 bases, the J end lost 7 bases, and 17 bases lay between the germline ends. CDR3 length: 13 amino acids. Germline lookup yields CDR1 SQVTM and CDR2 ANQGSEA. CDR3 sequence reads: CSAMDTPGNEQFF. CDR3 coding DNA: TGCAGCGCAATGGACACTCCCGGGAATGAGCAGTTCTTC.

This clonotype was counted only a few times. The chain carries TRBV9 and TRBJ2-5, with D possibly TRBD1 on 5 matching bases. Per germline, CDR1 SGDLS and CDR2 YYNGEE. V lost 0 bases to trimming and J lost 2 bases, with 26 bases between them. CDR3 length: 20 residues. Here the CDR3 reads CASSVVPTNIRQSEQETQYF. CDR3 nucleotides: TGTGCCAGCAGCGTAGTCCCCACTAATATCAGACAGTCGGAGCAAGAGACCCAGTACTTC.

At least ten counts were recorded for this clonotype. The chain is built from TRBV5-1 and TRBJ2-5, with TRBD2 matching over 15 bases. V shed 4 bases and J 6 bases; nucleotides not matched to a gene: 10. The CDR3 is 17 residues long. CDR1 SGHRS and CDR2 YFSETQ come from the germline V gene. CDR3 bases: TGCGCCAGCAGCCCCGGACTAGCGGGAGGGCGGACTCAGACCCAGTACTTC. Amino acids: CASSPGLAGGRTQTQYF. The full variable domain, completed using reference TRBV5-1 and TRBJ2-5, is KAGVTQTPRYLIKTRGQQVTLSCSPISGHRSVSWYQQTPGQGLQFLFEYFSETQRNKGNFPGRFSGRQFSNSRSEMNVSTLELGDSALYLCASSPGLAGGRTQTQYFGPGTRLLVL.

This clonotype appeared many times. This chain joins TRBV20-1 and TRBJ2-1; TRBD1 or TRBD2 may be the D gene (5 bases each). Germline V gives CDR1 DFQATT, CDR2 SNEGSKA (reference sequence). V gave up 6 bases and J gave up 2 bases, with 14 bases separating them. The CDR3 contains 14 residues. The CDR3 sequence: CSAPLPGPYNEQFF. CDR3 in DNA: TGCAGTGCGCCTCTACCGGGACCCTACAATGAGCAGTTCTTC.

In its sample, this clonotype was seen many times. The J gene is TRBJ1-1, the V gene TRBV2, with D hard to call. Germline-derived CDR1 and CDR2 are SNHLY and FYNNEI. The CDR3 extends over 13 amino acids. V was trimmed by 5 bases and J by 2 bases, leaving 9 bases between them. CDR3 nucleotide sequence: TGTGCCAGCAGTAAACAAGTAAACACTGAAGCTTTCTTT. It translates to CASSKQVNTEAFF.

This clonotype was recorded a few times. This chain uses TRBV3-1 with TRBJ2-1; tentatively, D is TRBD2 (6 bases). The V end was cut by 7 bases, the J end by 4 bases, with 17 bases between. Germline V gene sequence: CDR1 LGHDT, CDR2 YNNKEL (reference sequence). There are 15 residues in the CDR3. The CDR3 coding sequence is TGTGCCAGCACCCCCGGGAGTGGTTTGTACAATGAGCAGTTCTTC. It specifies CASTPGSGLYNEQFF.

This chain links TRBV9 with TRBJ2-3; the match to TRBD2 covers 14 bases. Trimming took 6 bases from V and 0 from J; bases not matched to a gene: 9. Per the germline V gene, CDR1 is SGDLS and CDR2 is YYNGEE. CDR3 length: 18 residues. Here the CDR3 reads CASTRTSGRTTSTDTQYF. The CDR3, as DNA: TGTGCCAGCACCAGGACTAGCGGGAGGACCACTAGCACAGATACGCAGTATTTT.

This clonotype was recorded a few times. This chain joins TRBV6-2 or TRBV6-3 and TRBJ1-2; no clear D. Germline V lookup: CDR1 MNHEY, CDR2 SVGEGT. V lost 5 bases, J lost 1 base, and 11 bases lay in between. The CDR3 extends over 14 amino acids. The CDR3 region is CASSGLTNNYGYTF. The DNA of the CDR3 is TGTGCCAGCAGTGGACTCACAAATAACTATGGCTACACCTTC.

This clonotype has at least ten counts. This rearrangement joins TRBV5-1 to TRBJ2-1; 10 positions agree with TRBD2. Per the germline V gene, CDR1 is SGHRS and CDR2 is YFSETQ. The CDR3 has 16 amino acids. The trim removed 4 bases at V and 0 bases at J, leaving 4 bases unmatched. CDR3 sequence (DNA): TGCGCCAGCAGCCTCCTAGCGGGAGTCTCCTACAATGAGCAGTTCTTC. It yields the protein CASSLLAGVSYNEQFF.

CDR3 sequence (DNA): TGTGCCAGCAGTCTTACCGGGGGAGACAATCAGCCCCAGCATTTT. It yields the protein CASSLTGGDNQPQHF. The V and J genes are TRBV27 and TRBJ1-5; D is possibly TRBD1 (5 bases). Trimming stripped 5 bases from V and 3 bases from J, with 14 bases between. The CDR3 is 15 amino acids. CDR1 and CDR2 (germline): MNHEY, SMNVEV (reference sequence).

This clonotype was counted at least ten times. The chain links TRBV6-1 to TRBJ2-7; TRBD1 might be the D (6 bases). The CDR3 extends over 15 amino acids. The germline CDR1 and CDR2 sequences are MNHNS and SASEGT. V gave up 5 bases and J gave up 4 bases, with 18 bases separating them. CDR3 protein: CASSWKDSLDYEQYF. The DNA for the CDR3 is TGTGCCAGCAGTTGGAAGGACAGCTTGGATTACGAGCAGTACTTC.

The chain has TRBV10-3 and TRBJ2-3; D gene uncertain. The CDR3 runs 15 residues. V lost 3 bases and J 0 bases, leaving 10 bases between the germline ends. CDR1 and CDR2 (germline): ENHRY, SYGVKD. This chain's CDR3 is CAISDRVQSTDTQYF. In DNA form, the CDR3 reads TGTGCCATCAGTGATAGGGTCCAAAGCACAGATACGCAGTATTTT.

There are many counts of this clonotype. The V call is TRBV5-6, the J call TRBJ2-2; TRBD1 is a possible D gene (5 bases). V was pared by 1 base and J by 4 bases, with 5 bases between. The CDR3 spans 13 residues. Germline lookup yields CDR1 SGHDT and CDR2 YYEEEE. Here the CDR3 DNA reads TGTGCCAGCAGCTTGACAGGCACCGGGGAGCTGTTTTTT. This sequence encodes CASSLTGTGELFF.

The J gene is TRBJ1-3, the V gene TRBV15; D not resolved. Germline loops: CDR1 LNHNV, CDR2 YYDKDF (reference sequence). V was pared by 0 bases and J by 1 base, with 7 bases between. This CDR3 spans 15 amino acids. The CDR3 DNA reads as TGTGCCACCAGCAGAGATCTCATTTCTGGAAACACCATATATTTT. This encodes CATSRDLISGNTIYF.

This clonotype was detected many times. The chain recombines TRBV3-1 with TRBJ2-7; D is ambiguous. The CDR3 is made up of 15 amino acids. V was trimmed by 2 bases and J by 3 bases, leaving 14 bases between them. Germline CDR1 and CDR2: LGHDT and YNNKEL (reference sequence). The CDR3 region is CASSQTIGKSYEQYF. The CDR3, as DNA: TGTGCCAGCAGCCAAACCATTGGGAAGAGCTACGAGCAGTACTTC.

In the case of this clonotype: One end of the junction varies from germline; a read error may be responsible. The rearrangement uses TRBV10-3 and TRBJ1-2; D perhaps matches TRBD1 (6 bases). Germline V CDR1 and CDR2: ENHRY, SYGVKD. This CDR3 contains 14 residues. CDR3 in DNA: TGTGTCATCAACCGACAGGCCTCAGAGGGTGGCTACACCTTC. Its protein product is CVINRQASEGGYTF.

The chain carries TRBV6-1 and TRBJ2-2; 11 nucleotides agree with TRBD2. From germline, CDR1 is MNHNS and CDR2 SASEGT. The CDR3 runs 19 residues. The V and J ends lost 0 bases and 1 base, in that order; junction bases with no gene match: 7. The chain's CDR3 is CASSEAPVSGRVNTGELFF. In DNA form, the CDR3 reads TGTGCCAGCAGTGAAGCGCCGGTTAGCGGGAGGGTGAACACCGGGGAGCTGTTTTTT.

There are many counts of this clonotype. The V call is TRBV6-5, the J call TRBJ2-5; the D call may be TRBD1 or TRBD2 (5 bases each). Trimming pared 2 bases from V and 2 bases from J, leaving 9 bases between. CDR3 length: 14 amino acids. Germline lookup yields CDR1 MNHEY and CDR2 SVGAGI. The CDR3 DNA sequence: TGTGCCAGCAGTTACCGTGGGGGTCAAGAGACCCAGTACTTC. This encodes CASSYRGGQETQYF.

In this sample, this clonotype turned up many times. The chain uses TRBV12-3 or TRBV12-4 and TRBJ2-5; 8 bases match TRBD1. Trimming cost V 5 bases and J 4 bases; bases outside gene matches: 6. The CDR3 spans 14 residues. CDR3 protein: CASSPDRAVETQYF. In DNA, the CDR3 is TGTGCCAGCAGTCCGGACAGGGCGGTAGAGACCCAGTACTTC.

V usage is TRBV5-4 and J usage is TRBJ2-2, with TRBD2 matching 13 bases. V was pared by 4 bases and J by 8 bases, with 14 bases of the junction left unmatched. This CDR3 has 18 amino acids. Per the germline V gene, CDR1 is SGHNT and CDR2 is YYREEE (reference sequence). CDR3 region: CASSPRTSGSHTKGELFF. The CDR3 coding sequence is TGTGCCAGCAGCCCCCGGACTAGCGGGAGCCACACCAAGGGGGAGCTGTTTTTT.

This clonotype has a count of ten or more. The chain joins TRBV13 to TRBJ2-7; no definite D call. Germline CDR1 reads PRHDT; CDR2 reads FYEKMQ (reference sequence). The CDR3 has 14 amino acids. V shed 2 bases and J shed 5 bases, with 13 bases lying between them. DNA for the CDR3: TGTGCCAGCAGCTTACGGGCGATCCAGAACGAGCAGTACTTC. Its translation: CASSLRAIQNEQYF.

The CDR3 DNA reads as TGCAGTGCTAGCGTGGCCTACGAGCAGTACTTC. Its translation is CSASVAYEQYF. This rearrangement joins TRBV20-1 to TRBJ2-7; D remains unclear. CDR1 DFQATT and CDR2 SNEGSKA come from the germline V gene (reference sequence). The CDR3 consists of 11 residues. Trimming removed 3 bases at V and 2 bases at J, with 5 bases between.

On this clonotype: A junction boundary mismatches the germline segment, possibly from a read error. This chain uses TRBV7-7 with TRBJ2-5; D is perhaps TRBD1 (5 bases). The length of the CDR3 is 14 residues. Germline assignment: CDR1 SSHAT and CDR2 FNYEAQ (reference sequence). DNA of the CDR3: TGTGCTAGCAGCTTGCTAGGCAGGGAAGAGACCCAGTACTTC. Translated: CASSLLGREETQYF. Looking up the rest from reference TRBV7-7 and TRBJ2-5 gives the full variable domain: GAGVSQSPRYKVTKRGQDVTLRCDPISSHATLYWYQQALGQGPEFLTYFNYEAQPDKSGLPSDRFSAERPEGSISTLTIQRTEQRDSAMYRCASSLLGREETQYFGPGTRLLVL.

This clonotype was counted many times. CDR3 loop: CASSLNRGLRVLNTEAFF. In DNA, the CDR3 is TGTGCCAGCAGCTTAAACAGGGGCCTTCGGGTTTTGAACACTGAAGCTTTCTTT. The chain combines TRBV7-3 with TRBJ1-1; 7 nucleotides line up with TRBD1. Germline CDR1 and CDR2: SGHTA and FQGTGA. The V and J ends lost 1 base and 0 bases, in that order; junction bases with no gene match: 11. The CDR3 runs 18 residues.

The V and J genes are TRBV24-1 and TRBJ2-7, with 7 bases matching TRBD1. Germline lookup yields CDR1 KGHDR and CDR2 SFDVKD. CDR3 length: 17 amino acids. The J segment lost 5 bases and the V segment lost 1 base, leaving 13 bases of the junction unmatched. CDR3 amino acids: CATSDFRSGTGVDEQYF. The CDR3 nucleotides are TGTGCCACCAGTGATTTTCGAAGCGGAACAGGGGTGGACGAGCAGTACTTC.

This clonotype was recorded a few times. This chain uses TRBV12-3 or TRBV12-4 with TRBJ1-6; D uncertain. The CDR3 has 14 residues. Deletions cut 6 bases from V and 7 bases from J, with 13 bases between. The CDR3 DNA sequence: TGTGCCAGCAGAGAGGGTCCGGGGAATTCACCCCTCCACTTT. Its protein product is CASREGPGNSPLHF.